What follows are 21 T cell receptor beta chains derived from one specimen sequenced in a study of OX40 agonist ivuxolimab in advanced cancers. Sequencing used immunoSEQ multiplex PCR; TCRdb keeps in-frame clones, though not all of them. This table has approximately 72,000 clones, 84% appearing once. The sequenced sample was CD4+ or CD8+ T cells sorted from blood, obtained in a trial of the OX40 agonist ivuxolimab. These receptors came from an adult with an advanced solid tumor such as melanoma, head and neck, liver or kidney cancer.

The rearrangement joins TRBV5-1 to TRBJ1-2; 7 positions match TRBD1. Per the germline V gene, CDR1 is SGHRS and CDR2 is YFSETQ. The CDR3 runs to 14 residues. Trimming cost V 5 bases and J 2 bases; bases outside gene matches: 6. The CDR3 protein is CASRAGTDNYGYTF. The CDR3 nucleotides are TGCGCCAGCAGGGCCGGGACAGACAACTATGGCTACACCTTC.

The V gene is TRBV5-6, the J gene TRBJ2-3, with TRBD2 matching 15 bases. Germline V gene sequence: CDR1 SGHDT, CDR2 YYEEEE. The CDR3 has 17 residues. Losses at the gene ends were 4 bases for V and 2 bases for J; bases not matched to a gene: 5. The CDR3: CASSGTSGGSYTDTQYF. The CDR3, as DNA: TGTGCCAGCAGCGGGACTAGCGGGGGGTCATACACAGATACGCAGTATTTT.

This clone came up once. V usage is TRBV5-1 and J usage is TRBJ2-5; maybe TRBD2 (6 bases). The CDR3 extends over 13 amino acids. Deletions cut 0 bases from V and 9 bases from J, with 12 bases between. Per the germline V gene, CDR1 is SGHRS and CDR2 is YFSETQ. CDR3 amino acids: CASSLDSGVSQYF. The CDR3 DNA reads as TGCGCCAGCAGCTTGGACTCGGGGGTCTCCCAGTACTTC. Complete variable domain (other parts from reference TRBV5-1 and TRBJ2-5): KAGVTQTPRYLIKTRGQQVTLSCSPISGHRSVSWYQQTPGQGLQFLFEYFSETQRNKGNFPGRFSGRQFSNSRSEMNVSTLELGDSALYLCASSLDSGVSQYFGPGTRLLVL.

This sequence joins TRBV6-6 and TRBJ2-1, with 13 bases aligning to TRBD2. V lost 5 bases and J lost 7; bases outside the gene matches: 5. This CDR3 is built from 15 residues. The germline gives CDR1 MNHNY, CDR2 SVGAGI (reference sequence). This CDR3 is CASSAPGLAGNEQFF. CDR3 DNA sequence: TGTGCCAGCAGTGCCCCGGGACTAGCGGGGAATGAGCAGTTCTTC.

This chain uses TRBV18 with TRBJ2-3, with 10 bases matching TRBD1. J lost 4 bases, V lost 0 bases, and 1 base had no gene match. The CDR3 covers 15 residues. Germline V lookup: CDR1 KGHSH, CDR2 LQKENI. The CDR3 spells CASSPPTGGPDTQYF. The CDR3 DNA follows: TGTGCCAGCTCACCACCGACAGGGGGCCCAGATACGCAGTATTTT. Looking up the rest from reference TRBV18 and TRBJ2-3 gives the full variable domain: NAGVMQNPRHLVRRRGQEARLRCSPMKGHSHVYWYRQLPEEGLKFMVYLQKENIIDESGMPKERFSAEFPKEGPSILRIQQVVRGDSAAYFCASSPPTGGPDTQYFGPGTRLTVL.

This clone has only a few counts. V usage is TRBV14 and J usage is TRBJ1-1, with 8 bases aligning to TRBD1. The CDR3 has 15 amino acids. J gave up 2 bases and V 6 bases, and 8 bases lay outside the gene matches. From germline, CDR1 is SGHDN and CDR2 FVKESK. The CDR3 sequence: CASSTLAGGNTEAFF. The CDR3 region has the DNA TGTGCCAGCAGTACCCTGGCAGGGGGCAACACTGAAGCTTTCTTT.

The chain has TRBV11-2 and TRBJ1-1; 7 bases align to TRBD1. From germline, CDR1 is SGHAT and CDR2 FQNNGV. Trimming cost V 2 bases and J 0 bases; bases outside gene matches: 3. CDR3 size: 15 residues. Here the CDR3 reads CASSLMGQMNTEAFF. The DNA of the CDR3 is TGTGCCAGCAGCTTAATGGGACAGATGAACACTGAAGCTTTCTTT.

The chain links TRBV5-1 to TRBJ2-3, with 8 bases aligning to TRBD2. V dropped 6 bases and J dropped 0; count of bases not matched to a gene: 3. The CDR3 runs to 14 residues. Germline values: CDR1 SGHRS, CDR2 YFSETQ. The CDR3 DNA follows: TGCGCCAGCATTCCGGGGGGGAGCACAGATACGCAGTATTTT. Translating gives CASIPGGSTDTQYF.

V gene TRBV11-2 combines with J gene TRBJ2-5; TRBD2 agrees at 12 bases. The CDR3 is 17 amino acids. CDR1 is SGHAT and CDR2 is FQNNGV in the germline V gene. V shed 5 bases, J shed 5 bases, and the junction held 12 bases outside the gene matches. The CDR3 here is CASSQGLAGVGRETQYF. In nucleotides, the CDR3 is TGTGCCAGCAGCCAGGGACTAGCGGGCGTAGGCCGGGAGACCCAGTACTTC.

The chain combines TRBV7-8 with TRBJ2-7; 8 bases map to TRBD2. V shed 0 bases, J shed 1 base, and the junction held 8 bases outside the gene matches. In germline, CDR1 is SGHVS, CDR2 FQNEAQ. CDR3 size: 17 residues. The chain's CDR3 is CASSLARARGGSYEQYF. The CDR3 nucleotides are TGTGCCAGCAGCTTAGCGAGGGCCCGCGGGGGGTCCTACGAGCAGTACTTC.

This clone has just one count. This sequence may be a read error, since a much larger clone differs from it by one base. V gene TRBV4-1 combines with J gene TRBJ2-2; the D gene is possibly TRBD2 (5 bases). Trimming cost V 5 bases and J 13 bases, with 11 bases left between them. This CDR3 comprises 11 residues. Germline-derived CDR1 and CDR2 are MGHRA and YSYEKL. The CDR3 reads CASSLRLSLFF. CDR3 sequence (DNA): TGCGCCAGCAGCTTAAGACTATCGCTGTTTTTT.

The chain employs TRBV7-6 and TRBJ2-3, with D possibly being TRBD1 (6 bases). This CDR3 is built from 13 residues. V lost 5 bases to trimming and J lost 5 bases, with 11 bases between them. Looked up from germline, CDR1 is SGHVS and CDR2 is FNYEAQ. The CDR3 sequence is CASSPPTGDTQYF. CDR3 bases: TGTGCCAGCAGCCCACCGACAGGAGATACGCAGTATTTT.

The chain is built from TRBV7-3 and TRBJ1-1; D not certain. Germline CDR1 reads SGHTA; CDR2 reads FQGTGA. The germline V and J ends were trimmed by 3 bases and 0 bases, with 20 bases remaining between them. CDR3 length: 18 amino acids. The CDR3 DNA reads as TGTGCCAGCAGCTTGGGCATCACGGGCAGAACTATGAACACTGAAGCTTTCTTT. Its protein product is CASSLGITGRTMNTEAFF. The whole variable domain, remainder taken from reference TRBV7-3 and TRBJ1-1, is GAGVSQTPSNKVTEKGKYVELRCDPISGHTALYWYRQSLGQGPEFLIYFQGTGAADDSGLPNDRFFAVRPEGSVSTLKIQRTERGDSAVYLCASSLGITGRTMNTEAFFGQGTRLTVV.

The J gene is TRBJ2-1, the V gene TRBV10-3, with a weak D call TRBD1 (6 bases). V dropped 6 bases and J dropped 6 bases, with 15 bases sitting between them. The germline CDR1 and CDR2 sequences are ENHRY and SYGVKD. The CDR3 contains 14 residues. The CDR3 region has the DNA TGTGCCATCAGAGGGACACAGATGGGCAATGAGCAGTTCTTC. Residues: CAIRGTQMGNEQFF.

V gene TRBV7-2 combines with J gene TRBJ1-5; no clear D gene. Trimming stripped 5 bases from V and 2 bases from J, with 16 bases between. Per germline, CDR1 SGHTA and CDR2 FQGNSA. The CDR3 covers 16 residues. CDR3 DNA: TGTGCCAGCAGCCCACCTTCGGGGTCTGGCAATCAGCCCCAGCATTTT. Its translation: CASSPPSGSGNQPQHF.

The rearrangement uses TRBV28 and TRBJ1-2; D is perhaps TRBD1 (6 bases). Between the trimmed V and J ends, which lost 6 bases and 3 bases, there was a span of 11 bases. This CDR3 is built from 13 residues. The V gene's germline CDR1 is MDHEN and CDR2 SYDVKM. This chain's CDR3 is CASRQGYYYGYTF. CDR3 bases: TGTGCCAGCAGACAGGGATACTACTATGGCTACACCTTC.

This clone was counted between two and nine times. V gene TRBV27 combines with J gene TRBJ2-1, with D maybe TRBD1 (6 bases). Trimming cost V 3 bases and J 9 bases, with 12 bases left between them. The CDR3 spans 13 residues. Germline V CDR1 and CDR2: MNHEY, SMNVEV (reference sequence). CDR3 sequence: CASSLGAWGEQFF. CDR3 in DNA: TGTGCCAGCAGTTTGGGGGCGTGGGGTGAGCAGTTCTTC.

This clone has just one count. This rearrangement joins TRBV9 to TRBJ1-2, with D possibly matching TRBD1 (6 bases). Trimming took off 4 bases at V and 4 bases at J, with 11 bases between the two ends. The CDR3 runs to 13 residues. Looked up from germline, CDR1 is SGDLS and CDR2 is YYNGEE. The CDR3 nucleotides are TGTGCCAGCAGCCCAGGGGCGGGCTATGGCTACACCTTC. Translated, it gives CASSPGAGYGYTF.

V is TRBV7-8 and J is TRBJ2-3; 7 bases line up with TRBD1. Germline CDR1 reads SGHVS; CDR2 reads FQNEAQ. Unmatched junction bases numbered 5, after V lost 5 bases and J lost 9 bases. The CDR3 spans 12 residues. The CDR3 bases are TGTGCCAGCAGCCCCCGACAGGGAACGCAGTATTTT. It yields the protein CASSPRQGTQYF.

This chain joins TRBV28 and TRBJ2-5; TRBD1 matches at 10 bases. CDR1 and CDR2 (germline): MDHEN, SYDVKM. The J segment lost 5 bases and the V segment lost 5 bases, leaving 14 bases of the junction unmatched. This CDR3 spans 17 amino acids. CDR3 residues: CASSQSGTGAQGETQYF. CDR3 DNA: TGTGCCAGCAGTCAATCCGGGACAGGGGCCCAAGGGGAGACCCAGTACTTC. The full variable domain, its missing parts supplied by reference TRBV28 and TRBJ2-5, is DVKVTQSSRYLVKRTGEKVFLECVQDMDHENMFWYRQDPGLGLRLIYFSYDVKMKEKGDIPEGYSVSREKKERFSLILESASTNQTSMYLCASSQSGTGAQGETQYFGPGTRLLVL.

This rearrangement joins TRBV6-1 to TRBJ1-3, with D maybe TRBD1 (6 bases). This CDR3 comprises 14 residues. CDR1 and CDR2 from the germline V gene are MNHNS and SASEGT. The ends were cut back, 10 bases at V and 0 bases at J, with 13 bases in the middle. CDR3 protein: CATLQGFSGNTIYF. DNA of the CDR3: TGTGCCACCCTACAGGGCTTCTCTGGAAACACCATATATTTT.